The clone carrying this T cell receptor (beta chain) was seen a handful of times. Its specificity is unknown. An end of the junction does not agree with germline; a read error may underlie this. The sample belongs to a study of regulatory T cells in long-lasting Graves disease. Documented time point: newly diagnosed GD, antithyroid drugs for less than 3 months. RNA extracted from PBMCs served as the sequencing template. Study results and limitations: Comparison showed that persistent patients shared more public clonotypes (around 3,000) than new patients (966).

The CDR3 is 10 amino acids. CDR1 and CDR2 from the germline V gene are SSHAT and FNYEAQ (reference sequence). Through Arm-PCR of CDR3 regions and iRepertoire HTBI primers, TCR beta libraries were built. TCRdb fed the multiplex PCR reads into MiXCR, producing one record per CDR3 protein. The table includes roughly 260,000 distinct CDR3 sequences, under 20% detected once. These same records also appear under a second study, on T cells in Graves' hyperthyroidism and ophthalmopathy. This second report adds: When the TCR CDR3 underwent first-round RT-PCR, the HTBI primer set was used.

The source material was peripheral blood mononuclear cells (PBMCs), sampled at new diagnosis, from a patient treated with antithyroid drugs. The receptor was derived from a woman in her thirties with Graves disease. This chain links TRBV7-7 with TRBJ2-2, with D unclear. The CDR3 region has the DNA TGTGCTAGCAGCCCCGAGGAGCTGTTTTTT. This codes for CASSPEELFF.